This T cell receptor (beta chain) was captured by sequencing in a study of cytotoxic CD8 clonotypes in ibrutinib-treated CLL. Across the study: A mean of around 260,000 productive templates and over 75,000 productive rearrangements was obtained per sample.

Study observations and caveats: The study found baseline clonality above age-matched healthy donors, tracking circulating CD8+ T-cell counts.

Sequencing used immunoSEQ multiplex PCR; TCRdb keeps in-frame clones, though not all of them. Among about 140,000 clones listed, 80% were seen once. The CDR3 sequence is 16 residues long. Germline loops: CDR1 LGHNA, CDR2 YNFKEQ. V lost 4 bases and J lost 2, with 18 bases in between. Turning to this clone: Its target is not known.

The origin of this receptor is a human donor with chronic lymphocytic leukemia. The material sequenced was PBMCs, taken after 36 months of ibrutinib treatment. The chain employs TRBV4-2 and TRBJ2-7, with D perhaps TRBD2 (6 bases). CDR3: CASSRTGGPLPYEQYF. CDR3 bases: TGTGCCAGCAGCCGAACCGGAGGGCCCTTGCCCTACGAGCAGTACTTC.